This record concerns one T cell receptor beta chain sequence. Its antigen is unidentified. The sample belongs to a study of shared clonotypes between healthy human individuals. Findings and caveats of the study: Clonotype sharing among the donors was expected to vary with sequencing depth. Naive subsets, compared against memory subsets, generally had larger estimated richness values. Non-shared clonotypes had lower generation probabilities than clonotypes shared by all four sorted-subset donors.

Some clones are missing from TCRdb's copy, which holds only in-frame ones; the method was immunoSEQ multiplex PCR. The sample holds some 2.1 million clones; about 95% are singletons and the top ten take 0.85% to 1.3%. The CDR3 runs to 19 residues. Naive CD8 populations comprised CD45RO-negative cells positively selected for CCR7, excluding terminally differentiated effector memory CD45RA+ cells. The origin of this receptor is a man between 18 and 29 years old in good health. The chain combines TRBV1 with TRBJ1-1; the tabulated D call, TRBD1, remains unverified against the DNA. TRBV1 is noted as a pseudogene. The sample taken for sequencing was naive CD8+ T cells sorted from blood. The CDR3 nucleotides read TGCACCAGCAGCCAAGTGAGGGGACAGGGGAGGGGAATGAACACTGAAGCTTTCTTT. Translation gives CTSSQVRGQGRGMNTEAFF.